Listed here is a single T cell receptor (beta chain). Antigen unknown. Tumor samples were obtained before definitive surgery or chemotherapy. The sample comes from a study of high-grade serous ovarian cancer treatment subgroups. General observations from the study: CDR1 and CDR2 were left unanalyzed; analyses focused on CDR3.

The CDR3 is made up of 14 amino acids. Trimming left V 2 bases short and J 5 bases short, with 13 bases between. CDR1 SGHDT and CDR2 YYEEEE come from the germline V gene. Using immunoSEQ multiplex PCR, the repertoire was profiled, and TCRdb retains in-frame clones only, with some absent. The table shows 4,500 to 6,000 clones, with over 65% occurring only once. J is TRBJ1-1 and V is TRBV5-6; D may be TRBD1 (6 bases). Sequencing was carried out using tumor tissue. The TCR was taken from a human donor with high-grade serous ovarian cancer. CDR3: CASSLQGVGTEAFF. The CDR3 DNA sequence: TGTGCCAGCAGCTTACAGGGTGTGGGAACTGAAGCTTTCTTT.